The T cell receptor beta chain under discussion was sequenced for a study of CD8 T cells in ankylosing spondylitis. Findings and caveats of the study: Seemingly distinctive of ankylosing spondylitis blood was a TCR beta motif formed by eight highly homologous variants.

This clonotype was seen many times. What it binds is not known. A single record per CDR3 protein comes from TCRdb applying MiXCR to the 5' RACE reads. The profile shows around 140,000 distinct CDR3 sequences, approximately 17% of them singletons. V was cut by 5 bases and J by 6 bases, with 14 bases left in between. There are 13 residues in the CDR3. The rearrangement uses TRBV12-3 or TRBV12-4 and TRBJ2-7; D is perhaps TRBD2 (6 bases). This receptor was identified in a male donor with ankylosing spondylitis. The sample comprised blood, either unsorted or a sorted T cell fraction (not recorded which). The CDR3 protein is CASSAGTGSEQYF. CDR3 sequence (DNA): TGTGCCAGCAGTGCGGGAACGGGTTCCGAGCAGTACTTC.